These 27 T cell receptor beta chains share one sample of origin, sequenced in a study of Ad26.COV2.S vaccination and SARS-CoV-2 variants. This sample's treatment: roughly 20 received Ad26.COV2.S at low or high dose, single or two shots; about five received placebo; per-sample allocation not given. The investigators took samples on day 63 after the first vaccine or placebo injection. Measured with immunoSEQ multiplex PCR; TCRdb has only the in-frame clones, and not every one. The sample carries 380,000 or so clones, about 83% recorded once. Specimen: peripheral blood, collected in a trial of Ad26.COV2.S vaccine versus placebo. These receptor sequences come from a person aged 18-60 years who received the Ad26.COV2.S COVID-19 vaccine or a placebo.

This clone was detected a few times. This chain uses TRBV5-1 with TRBJ2-7; D is unresolved. The CDR3 consists of 14 residues. The germline gives CDR1 SGHRS, CDR2 YFSETQ. V was cut by 0 bases and J by 4 bases, with 11 bases left in between. In DNA form, the CDR3 reads TGCGCCAGCAGCTTGGGGACCACTCCTTACGAGCAGTACTTC. It translates to CASSLGTTPYEQYF.

This clone was recorded only once. The CDR3 loop reads CASRISPKDTQYF. CDR3 sequence (DNA): TGTGCCAGCAGGATTAGTCCAAAAGATACGCAGTATTTT. V and J are TRBV28 and TRBJ2-3, with D hard to call. Trimming cost V 6 bases and J 5 bases, with 12 bases left between them. Per the germline V gene, CDR1 is MDHEN and CDR2 is SYDVKM. CDR3 length: 13 amino acids. The full variable domain, rest sourced from reference TRBV28 and TRBJ2-3, is DVKVTQSSRYLVKRTGEKVFLECVQDMDHENMFWYRQDPGLGLRLIYFSYDVKMKEKGDIPEGYSVSREKKERFSLILESASTNQTSMYLCASRISPKDTQYFGPGTRLTVL.

The CDR3 DNA sequence: TGTGCCAGCAGCTTGGAAAGGGCTGAAGCTTTCTTT. Translated, it gives CASSLERAEAFF. The chain has TRBV5-4 and TRBJ1-1; D ambiguous. CDR3 size: 12 residues. CDR1 SGHNT and CDR2 YYREEE come from the germline V gene (reference sequence). The germline V and J ends were trimmed by 0 bases and 6 bases, with 6 bases remaining between them.

This rearrangement joins TRBV27 to TRBJ1-2; 7 positions match TRBD1. J gave up 8 bases and V 6 bases, and 9 bases lay outside the gene matches. CDR1 is MNHEY, CDR2 SMNVEV, per germline (reference sequence). CDR3 length: 13 amino acids. The CDR3 DNA reads TGTGCCAGCAGCCTTACCCGGACAGGCGGCTACACCTTC. As protein: CASSLTRTGGYTF.

The chain has TRBV7-7 and TRBJ2-7, with 11 bases that match TRBD1. The CDR3 runs to 15 residues. CDR1 SSHAT and CDR2 FNYEAQ come from the germline V gene (reference sequence). V lost 3 bases to trimming and J lost 2 bases; unmatched junction nucleotides: 3. This chain's CDR3 is CASSFGQGATYEQYF. CDR3 nucleotides: TGTGCCAGCAGCTTCGGACAGGGGGCGACCTACGAGCAGTACTTC.

This chain joins TRBV7-9 and TRBJ1-2; D is possibly TRBD1 (5 bases). V was pared by 5 bases and J by 6 bases, with 10 bases between. The CDR3 totals 12 residues. Per germline, CDR1 SEHNR and CDR2 FQNEAQ (reference sequence). This CDR3 reads CASSPGGDGYTF. Here the CDR3 DNA reads TGTGCCAGCAGCCCGGGGGGGGATGGCTACACCTTC.

The V call is TRBV9, the J call TRBJ2-1; TRBD1 matches at 10 bases. Trimming cost V 0 bases and J 7 bases; bases outside gene matches: 4. Germline CDR1 and CDR2: SGDLS and YYNGEE. The CDR3 loop spans 15 amino acids. For the CDR3, the DNA is TGTGCCAGCAGCGTAGGACAGGGGGCTATTAATGAGCAGTTCTTC. It codes for CASSVGQGAINEQFF.

The chain joins TRBV18 to TRBJ1-3, with D possibly being TRBD1 (6 bases). Germline lookup yields CDR1 KGHSH and CDR2 LQKENI. The germline V and J ends were trimmed by 3 bases and 4 bases, with 13 bases remaining between them. The length of the CDR3 is 15 residues. DNA of the CDR3: TGTGCCAGCTCACCTTCAGGGGTTCTCGGAAACACCATATATTTT. Its protein is CASSPSGVLGNTIYF.

V usage is TRBV11-3 and J usage is TRBJ2-1, with D tentatively TRBD2 (7 bases). Germline CDR1 reads SGHNT; CDR2 reads YENEEA. V dropped 0 bases and J dropped 3 bases, with 12 bases sitting between them. The CDR3 length is 16 residues. CDR3: CASSLEGASGYNEQFF. The CDR3 bases are TGTGCCAGCAGCTTAGAGGGGGCTAGCGGCTACAATGAGCAGTTCTTC. The variable domain in full, with the rest retrieved from reference TRBV11-3 and TRBJ2-1, is EAGVVQSPRYKIIEKKQPVAFWCNPISGHNTLYWYLQNLGQGPELLIRYENEEAVDDSQLPKDRFSAERLKGVDSTLKIQPAELGDSAVYLCASSLEGASGYNEQFFGPGTRLTVL.

The genes are TRBV4-3 and TRBJ1-2, with 8 bases lining up with TRBD1. The ends lost 7 bases at V and 4 bases at J; junction bases unmatched: 8. Germline V gives CDR1 LGHNA, CDR2 YSLEER. This CDR3 region has 14 residues. This CDR3 is CASTYRGSSYGYTF. The CDR3, as DNA: TGCGCCAGCACCTACAGGGGGTCGAGCTATGGCTACACCTTC.

The V and J genes are TRBV19 and TRBJ2-2; TRBD2 aligns across 8 bases. The ends lost 5 bases at V and 5 bases at J; junction bases unmatched: 7. The CDR3 contains 15 residues. Germline V gene lookup returns CDR1 LNHDA and CDR2 SQIVND (reference sequence). The CDR3 nucleotides are TGTGCCAGTAGTCCTCTAGCGGGCGGGACCGGGGAGCTGTTTTTT. It specifies CASSPLAGGTGELFF.

The rearrangement joins TRBV6-1 to TRBJ2-7; TRBD2 might be the D (6 bases). The germline CDR1 and CDR2 sequences are MNHNS and SASEGT. The CDR3 covers 15 residues. The V gene lost 3 bases and the J gene lost 4 bases, with 16 bases spanning the gap. The CDR3, as DNA: TGTGCCAGCAGTGATGGAGCTAGCGCGAAATACGAGCAGTACTTC. Residues: CASSDGASAKYEQYF.

The V call is TRBV5-6, the J call TRBJ1-2, with 8 bases that match TRBD1. This CDR3 is 15 amino acids long. Germline assignment: CDR1 SGHDT and CDR2 YYEEEE. Germline trimming cut 5 bases from V and 4 bases from J; bases unmatched to any gene: 10. CDR3 sequence: CASSRRTGRIYGYTF. CDR3 in DNA: TGTGCCAGCAGTCGGCGGACAGGGCGCATCTATGGCTACACCTTC.

V gene TRBV10-2 combines with J gene TRBJ2-1; TRBD2 is a possible D gene (6 bases). V was shortened by 7 bases and J by 2 bases, with 9 bases between the two germline ends. In germline, CDR1 is WSHSY, CDR2 SAAADI. The CDR3 length is 13 residues. CDR3 in DNA: TGCGCCAGCACCGCGGGGACCTACAATGAGCAGTTCTTC. Encoded protein: CASTAGTYNEQFF.

The chain uses TRBV4-2 and TRBJ1-5; D not certain. Trimming cost V 0 bases and J 4 bases, with 13 bases left between them. CDR3 length: 16 amino acids. Per germline, CDR1 LGHNA and CDR2 YNFKEQ. For the CDR3, the DNA is TGTGCCAGCAGCCAAGATTTTGAGGGTTGGAATCAGCCCCAGCATTTT. It is translated as CASSQDFEGWNQPQHF.

The chain carries TRBV11-2 and TRBJ2-7; D remains unclear. The germline CDR1 and CDR2 sequences are SGHAT and FQNNGV. With 5 bases removed from V and 0 bases from J, the gap between germline ends came to 14 bases. The CDR3 extends over 15 amino acids. As DNA, the CDR3 is TGTGCCAGCAGCCCCGGCGGCGCGAACTCCTACGAGCAGTACTTC. It is translated as CASSPGGANSYEQYF.

This chain uses TRBV4-3 with TRBJ1-2, with 8 bases that match TRBD1. Germline-derived CDR1 and CDR2 are LGHNA and YSLEER. The V segment lost 0 bases and the J segment 3 bases; nucleotides outside the gene matches: 6. The CDR3 contains 16 residues. In DNA, the CDR3 is TGCGCCAGCAGCCAAGAACAGGGGGTAAGGTACTATGGCTACACCTTC. Translating gives CASSQEQGVRYYGYTF.

The chain combines TRBV5-4 with TRBJ2-1, with D possibly matching TRBD1 (6 bases). Trimming removed 7 bases from V and 7 bases from J, with 12 bases in between. This CDR3 is built from 12 residues. Germline CDR1 SGHNT, CDR2 YYREEE (reference sequence). The CDR3 DNA follows: TGTGCCAGCGGACAGAAAAGAAATGAGCAGTTCTTC. It is translated as CASGQKRNEQFF.

The chain recombines TRBV7-9 with TRBJ1-3; TRBD1 matches at 7 bases. CDR1 is SEHNR, CDR2 FQNEAQ, per germline (reference sequence). J was trimmed by 5 bases and V by 1 base; bases with no gene match: 2. This CDR3 is 14 amino acids long. The CDR3 sequence is CASSLGQGRNTIYF. The DNA of the CDR3 is TGTGCCAGCAGCTTAGGACAGGGCAGAAACACCATATATTTT.

The chain employs TRBV3-1 (or the pseudogene TRBV3-2) and TRBJ1-2; 8 nucleotides align to TRBD1. Germline trimming cut 0 bases from V and 1 base from J; bases unmatched to any gene: 7. The CDR3 has 17 amino acids. Per germline, CDR1 LGHDT and CDR2 YNNKEL (reference sequence). The CDR3 loop reads CASSQDGTGRGNYGYTF. Written as DNA, the CDR3 is TGTGCCAGCAGCCAAGATGGGACAGGACGGGGTAACTATGGCTACACCTTC.

The chain employs TRBV5-4 and TRBJ2-6; D gene unclear. The V end was cut by 7 bases, the J end by 0 bases, with 17 bases between. CDR3 length: 17 amino acids. Germline V CDR1 and CDR2: SGHNT, YYREEE (reference sequence). The CDR3 nucleotides are TGTGCCAGCTCTACTCCCGGCAGGCTCTCTGGGGCCAACGTCCTGACTTTC. The encoded protein is CASSTPGRLSGANVLTF.

In this sample, this clone turned up a few times. The chain links TRBV7-9 to TRBJ1-1; D is unresolved. The germline gives CDR1 SEHNR, CDR2 FQNEAQ (reference sequence). Deletions cut 4 bases from V and 1 base from J, with 7 bases between. This CDR3 contains 13 residues. The CDR3 nucleotides are TGTGCCAGCAGCTCCCAAGCGAACACTGAAGCTTTCTTT. Translated: CASSSQANTEAFF.

The CDR3 nucleotides read TGTGCCAGCAGCTTGGTGGGGGTCCAATACGAGCAGTACTTC. The encoded protein is CASSLVGVQYEQYF. This sequence joins TRBV7-9 and TRBJ2-7; either TRBD1 or TRBD2 may supply D (5 bases each). This CDR3 region has 14 residues. V lost 3 bases and J 4 bases, leaving 13 bases between the germline ends. Germline V gives CDR1 SEHNR, CDR2 FQNEAQ (reference sequence).

The chain uses TRBV7-9 and TRBJ1-1; no definite D call. Germline CDR1 reads SEHNR; CDR2 reads FQNEAQ (reference sequence). V was pared by 5 bases and J by 1 base, with 11 bases between. The CDR3 length is 14 residues. The CDR3 bases are TGTGCCAGCAGCCAGACCCGGAGGAACACTGAAGCTTTCTTT. This translates into CASSQTRRNTEAFF.

The chain joins TRBV11-2 to TRBJ1-3; possible D gene TRBD1, 6 bases. The germline V gene encodes CDR1 SGHAT and CDR2 FQNNGV. This CDR3 comprises 15 residues. The V end lost 5 bases, the J end lost 2 bases, and 13 bases lay between the germline ends. CDR3 nucleotides: TGTGCCAGCAGCATCACAGGGTCAGCTGGAAACACCATATATTTT. It specifies CASSITGSAGNTIYF.

The chain couples TRBV9 to TRBJ2-2; D is unclear. The CDR3 length is 14 residues. Trimming left V 1 base short and J 4 bases short, with 8 bases between. Germline V lookup: CDR1 SGDLS, CDR2 YYNGEE. CDR3 in amino acids: CASSVPPGTGELFF. The CDR3 DNA follows: TGTGCCAGCAGCGTACCTCCGGGCACCGGGGAGCTGTTTTTT.

This CDR3 is CASSRTGGESQPQHF. The CDR3 coding sequence is TGCGCCAGCAGCCGGACGGGAGGGGAAAGTCAGCCCCAGCATTTT. The chain joins TRBV4-1 to TRBJ1-5; D is possibly TRBD1 (5 bases). This CDR3 is 15 amino acids long. Germline CDR1 and CDR2: MGHRA and YSYEKL. V was clipped by 4 bases and J by 6 bases, with 16 bases between them.